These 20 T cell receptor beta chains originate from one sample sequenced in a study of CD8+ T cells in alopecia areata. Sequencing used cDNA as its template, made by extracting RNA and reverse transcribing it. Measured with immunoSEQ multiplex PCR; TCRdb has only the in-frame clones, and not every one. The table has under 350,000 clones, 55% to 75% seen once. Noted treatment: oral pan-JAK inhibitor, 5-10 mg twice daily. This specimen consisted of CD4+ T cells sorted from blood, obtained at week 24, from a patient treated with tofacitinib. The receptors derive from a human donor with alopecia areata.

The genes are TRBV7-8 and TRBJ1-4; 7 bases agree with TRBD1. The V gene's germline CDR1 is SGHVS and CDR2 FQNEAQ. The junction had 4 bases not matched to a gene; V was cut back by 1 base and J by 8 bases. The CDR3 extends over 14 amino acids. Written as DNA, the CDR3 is TGTGCCAGCAGCTTAGACAGGGGAGGCGAAAAACTGTTTTTT. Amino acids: CASSLDRGGEKLFF.

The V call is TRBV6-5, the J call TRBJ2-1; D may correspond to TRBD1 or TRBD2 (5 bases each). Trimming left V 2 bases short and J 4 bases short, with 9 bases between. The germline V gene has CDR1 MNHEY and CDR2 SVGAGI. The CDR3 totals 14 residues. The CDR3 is CASSYVGPYNEQFF. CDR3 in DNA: TGTGCCAGCAGTTACGTGGGACCGTACAATGAGCAGTTCTTC.

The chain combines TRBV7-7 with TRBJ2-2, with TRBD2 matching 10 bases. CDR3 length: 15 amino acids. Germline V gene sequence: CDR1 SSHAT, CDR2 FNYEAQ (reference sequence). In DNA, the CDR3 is TGTGCTAGCGGTCGGACTAGCGGTGGAAACGGGGAGCTGTTTTTT. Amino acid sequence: CASGRTSGGNGELFF.

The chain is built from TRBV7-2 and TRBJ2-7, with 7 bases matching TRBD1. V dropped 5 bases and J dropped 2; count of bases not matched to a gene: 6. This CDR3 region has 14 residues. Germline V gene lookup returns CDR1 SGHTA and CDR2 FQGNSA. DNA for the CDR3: TGTGCCAGCAGCACGCGACAGGGAACCTACGAGCAGTACTTC. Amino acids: CASSTRQGTYEQYF.

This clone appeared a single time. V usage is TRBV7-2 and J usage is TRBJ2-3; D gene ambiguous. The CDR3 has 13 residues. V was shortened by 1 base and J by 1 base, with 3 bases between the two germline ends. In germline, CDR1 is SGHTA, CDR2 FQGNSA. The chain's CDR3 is CASSLEGTDTQYF. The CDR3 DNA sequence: TGTGCCAGCAGCTTAGAGGGCACAGATACGCAGTATTTT.

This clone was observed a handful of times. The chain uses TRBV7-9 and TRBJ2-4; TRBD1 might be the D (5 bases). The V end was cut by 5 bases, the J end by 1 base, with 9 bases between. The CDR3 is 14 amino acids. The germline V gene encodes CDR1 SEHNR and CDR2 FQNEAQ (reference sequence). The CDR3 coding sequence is TGTGCCAGCAGCCCCAGGGTTGCCAAAAACATTCAGTACTTC. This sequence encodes CASSPRVAKNIQYF.

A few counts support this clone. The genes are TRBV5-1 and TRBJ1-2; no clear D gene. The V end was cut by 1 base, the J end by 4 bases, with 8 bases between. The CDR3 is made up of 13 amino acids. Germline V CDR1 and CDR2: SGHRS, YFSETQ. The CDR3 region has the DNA TGCGCCAGCAGCTTGTCGCAGCTCTATGGCTACACCTTC. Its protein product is CASSLSQLYGYTF.

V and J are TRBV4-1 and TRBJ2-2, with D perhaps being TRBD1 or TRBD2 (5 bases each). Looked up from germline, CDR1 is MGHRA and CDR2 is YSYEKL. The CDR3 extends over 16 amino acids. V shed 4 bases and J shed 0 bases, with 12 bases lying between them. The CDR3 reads CASSPTGTTNTGELFF. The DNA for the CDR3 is TGCGCCAGCAGCCCCACCGGGACGACGAACACCGGGGAGCTGTTTTTT.

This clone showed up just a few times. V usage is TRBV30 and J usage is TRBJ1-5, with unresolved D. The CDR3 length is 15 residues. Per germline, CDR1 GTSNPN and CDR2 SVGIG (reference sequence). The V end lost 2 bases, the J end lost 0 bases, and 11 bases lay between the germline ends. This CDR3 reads CAWSLDRFSNQPQHF. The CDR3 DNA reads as TGTGCCTGGAGTCTCGATCGGTTTAGCAATCAGCCCCAGCATTTT.

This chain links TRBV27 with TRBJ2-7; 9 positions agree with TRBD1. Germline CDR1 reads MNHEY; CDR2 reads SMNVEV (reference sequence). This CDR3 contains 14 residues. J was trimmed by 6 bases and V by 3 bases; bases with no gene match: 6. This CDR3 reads CASSFSGTGTEQYF. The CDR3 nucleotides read TGTGCCAGCAGTTTCTCCGGGACAGGGACCGAGCAGTACTTC.

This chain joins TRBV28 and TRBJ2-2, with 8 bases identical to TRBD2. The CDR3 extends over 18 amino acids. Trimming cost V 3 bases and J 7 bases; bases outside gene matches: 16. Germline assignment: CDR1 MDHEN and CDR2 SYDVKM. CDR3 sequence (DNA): TGTGCCAGCAGTTTGCCCCACATGGGTGGGACTAGAGGCGGGGAGCTGTTTTTT. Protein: CASSLPHMGGTRGGELFF.

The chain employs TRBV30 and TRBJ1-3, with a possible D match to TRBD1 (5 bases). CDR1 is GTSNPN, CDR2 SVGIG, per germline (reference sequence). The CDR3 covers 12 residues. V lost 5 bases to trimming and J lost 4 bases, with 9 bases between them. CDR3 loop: CAWYGDGNTIYF. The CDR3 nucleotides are TGTGCCTGGTATGGGGACGGAAACACCATATATTTT.

Here the CDR3 reads CASSKGGGYTF. Written as DNA, the CDR3 is TGTGCCAGCAGTAAAGGGGGTGGCTACACCTTC. This chain links TRBV6-5 with TRBJ1-2; TRBD1 is a possible D gene (6 bases). Germline-derived CDR1 and CDR2 are MNHEY and SVGAGI. Between the trimmed V and J ends, which lost 5 bases and 7 bases, there was a span of 8 bases. This CDR3 is 11 amino acids long.

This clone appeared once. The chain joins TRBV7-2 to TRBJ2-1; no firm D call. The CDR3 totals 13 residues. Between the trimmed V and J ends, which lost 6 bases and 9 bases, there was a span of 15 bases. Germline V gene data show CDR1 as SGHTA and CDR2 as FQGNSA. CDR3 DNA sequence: TGTGCCAGCAGGACCCCCCCCGACGGTGAGCAGTTCTTC. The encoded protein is CASRTPPDGEQFF.

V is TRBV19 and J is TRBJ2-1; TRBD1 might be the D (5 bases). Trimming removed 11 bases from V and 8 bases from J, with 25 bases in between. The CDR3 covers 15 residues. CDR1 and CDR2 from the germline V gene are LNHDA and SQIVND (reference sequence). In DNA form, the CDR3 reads TGTGCCCCGGATGAAGGGGTTCAGGGTCATCATGAGCAGTTCTTC. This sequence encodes CAPDEGVQGHHEQFF.

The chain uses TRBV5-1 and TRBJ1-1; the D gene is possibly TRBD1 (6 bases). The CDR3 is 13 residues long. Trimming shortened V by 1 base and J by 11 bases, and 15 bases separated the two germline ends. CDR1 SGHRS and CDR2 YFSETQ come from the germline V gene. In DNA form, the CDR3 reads TGCGCCAGCAGCTTGAGGGGACAAAATTTGGCTTTCTTT. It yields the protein CASSLRGQNLAFF.

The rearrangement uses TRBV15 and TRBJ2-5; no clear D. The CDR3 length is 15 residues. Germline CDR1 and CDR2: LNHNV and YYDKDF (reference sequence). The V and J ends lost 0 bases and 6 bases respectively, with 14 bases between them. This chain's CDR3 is CATSRDREGMKTQYF. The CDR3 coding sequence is TGTGCCACCAGCAGAGATCGCGAAGGGATGAAGACCCAGTACTTC.

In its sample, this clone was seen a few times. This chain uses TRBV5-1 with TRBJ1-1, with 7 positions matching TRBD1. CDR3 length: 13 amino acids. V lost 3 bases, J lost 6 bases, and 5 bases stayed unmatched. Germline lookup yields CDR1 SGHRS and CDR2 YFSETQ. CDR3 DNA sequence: TGCGCCAGCAGCTACACAGGGGCAGCTGAAGCTTTCTTT. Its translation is CASSYTGAAEAFF.

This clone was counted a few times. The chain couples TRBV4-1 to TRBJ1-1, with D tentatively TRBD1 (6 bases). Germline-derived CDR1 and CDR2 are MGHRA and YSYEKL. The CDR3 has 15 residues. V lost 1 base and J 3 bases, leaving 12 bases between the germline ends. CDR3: CASSQVERGDTEAFF. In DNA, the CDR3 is TGCGCCAGCAGCCAAGTCGAGAGGGGGGACACTGAAGCTTTCTTT.

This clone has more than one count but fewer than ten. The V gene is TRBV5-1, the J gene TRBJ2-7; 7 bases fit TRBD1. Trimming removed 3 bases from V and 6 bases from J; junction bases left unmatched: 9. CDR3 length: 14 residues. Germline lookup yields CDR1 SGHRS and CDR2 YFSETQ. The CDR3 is CASSWRTTGVEQYF. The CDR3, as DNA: TGCGCCAGCAGCTGGCGAACCACAGGGGTCGAGCAGTACTTC.